The source of this T cell receptor beta chain is a study of shared clonotypes between healthy human individuals. Authors' data handling: ImmunoSEQ output lacked quality scores and full-length reads, limiting matched filtering. Sequencing used immunoSEQ multiplex PCR; TCRdb keeps in-frame clones, though not all of them. V, J and clone size were drawn from that table, and D and trimming were deduced from the DNA. The table has roughly 2 million clones, roughly 96% seen once; the top ten hold under 0.15%. The V end was cut by 4 bases, the J end by 0 bases, with 13 bases between. This CDR3 is built from 16 residues. CDR1 SNHLY and CDR2 FYNNEI come from the germline V gene.

The sequencing input was naive CD4+ T cells sorted from blood. The subset denotes: CD45RA+ positively selected. The receptor was isolated from a man younger than 30 in good health. The gene calls are TRBV2 and TRBJ1-5, with D unclear. The DNA of the CDR3 is TGTGCCAGCAGTGGGTGGGCGGCAGCTAGCAATCAGCCCCAGCATTTT. Protein sequence: CASSGWAAASNQPQHF.